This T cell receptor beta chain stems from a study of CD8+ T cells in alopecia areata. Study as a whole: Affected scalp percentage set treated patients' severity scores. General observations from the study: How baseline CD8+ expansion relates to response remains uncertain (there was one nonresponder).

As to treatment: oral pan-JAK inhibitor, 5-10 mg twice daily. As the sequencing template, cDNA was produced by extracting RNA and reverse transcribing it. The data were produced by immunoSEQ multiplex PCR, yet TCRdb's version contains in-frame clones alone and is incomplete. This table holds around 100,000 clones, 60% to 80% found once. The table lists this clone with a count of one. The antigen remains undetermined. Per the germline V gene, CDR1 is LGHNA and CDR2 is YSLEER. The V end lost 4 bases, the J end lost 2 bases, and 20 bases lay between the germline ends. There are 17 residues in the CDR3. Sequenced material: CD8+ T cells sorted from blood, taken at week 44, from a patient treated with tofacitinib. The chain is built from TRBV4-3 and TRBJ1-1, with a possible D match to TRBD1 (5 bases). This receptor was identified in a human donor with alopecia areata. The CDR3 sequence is CASSLDVQGRFNTEAFF. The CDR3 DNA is TGCGCCAGCAGCCTAGACGTCCAGGGCCGTTTCAACACTGAAGCTTTCTTT.